This note documents a single TCR beta chain sequence. What it binds is unknown. The protocol was immunoSEQ multiplex PCR, while the TCRdb copy is restricted to in-frame clones and leaves out a portion. The sample includes 150,000 to 200,000 clones, more than 85% of them seen just once. This sample was included in a study of T cell responses to AZD1222 COVID-19 vaccine. Overall study: Researchers grouped second doses given at about 4 or about 12 weeks into one pool.

Study conclusions and caveats: Clonal diversity was possibly underestimated, and the donors were mostly white British, with more females. Baseline serostatus was positive in only six or seven AZD1222 recipients.

There are 15 residues in the CDR3. Germline-derived CDR1 and CDR2 are MNHEY and SVGEGT. V dropped 6 bases and J dropped 5; count of bases not matched to a gene: 9. Sequenced material: peripheral blood, taken on day 0 of AZD1222 vaccination. The TCR originated in an adult in good health. The chain couples TRBV6-2 or TRBV6-3 to TRBJ1-5; 8 nucleotides line up with TRBD1. CDR3 DNA sequence: TGTGCCAGCAGCCGGGGACAGGTGACTGATCAGCCCCAGCATTTT. Residues: CASSRGQVTDQPQHF.